This T cell receptor beta chain emerged from a study of blood T cell repertoires in COVID-19. Study-wide context: T cells, B-cell-depleted T cells, or PBMCs supplied cDNA or gDNA.

Per the study methods: Scientists estimated how many nucleated cells there were by amplifying reference gene primers. Clones were sequenced by immunoSEQ multiplex PCR, and TCRdb holds only the in-frame ones, with some missing. Clonal size and the V and J genes are those of that table, whereas D and trimming came from the DNA. In the table there are about 180,000 clones, around nine tenths of which are singletons. Sequenced: peripheral blood. This clonotype originated in a man aged 50 or older with acute or convalescent COVID-19.

In DNA, the CDR3 is TGTGCCAGCAGCCACGAGGCCAGCTCCTACAATGAGCAGTTCTTC. This encodes CASSHEASSYNEQFF. This chain uses TRBV3-1 (or the pseudogene TRBV3-2) with TRBJ2-1; D call uncertain. Deletions cut 3 bases from V and 0 bases from J, with 9 bases between. The CDR3 runs to 15 residues. In germline, CDR1 is LGHDT, CDR2 YNNKEL (reference sequence).